A selection of T cell receptor beta chains follows, all from one sample in a study of blood T cell repertoires in COVID-19. Using immunoSEQ multiplex PCR, the repertoire was profiled, and TCRdb retains in-frame clones only, with some absent. Of roughly 8,500 clones listed, 80% are singletons. Sequenced material: peripheral blood. The receptors originated from an older man with active COVID-19. The CDR3 runs from the conserved cysteine through the conserved F or W. D genes are given only for firm matches. Only some rows state a clone size, as once, few, many or a class for expanded clones.

V gene: TRBV7-2
J gene: TRBJ2-4
D gene: TRBD1
clone size: .
CDR3 DNA: TGTGCCAGCAGCTTTACCCAGACAGGGGGGACCAAGAACATTCAGTACTTC
CDR3 protein: CASSFTQTGGTKNIQYF

V gene: TRBV19
J gene: TRBJ2-3
D gene: .
clone size: .
CDR3 DNA: TGTGCCAGTAGTAAGGGGCTAGGAACAGATACGCAGTATTTT
CDR3 protein: CASSKGLGTDTQYF

V gene: TRBV6-5
J gene: TRBJ2-3
D gene: TRBD2
clone size: .
CDR3 DNA: TGTGCCAGCAGCTCGACTAGCGGTCGCACAGATACGCAGTATTTT
CDR3 protein: CASSSTSGRTDTQYF

V gene: TRBV6-6
J gene: TRBJ2-2
D gene: .
clone size: .
CDR3 DNA: TGTGCCAGCAGTTTTCCAAGAGGGATCACCGGGGAGCTGTTTTTT
CDR3 protein: CASSFPRGITGELFF

V gene: TRBV12-3/TRBV12-4
J gene: TRBJ1-4
D gene: .
clone size: .
CDR3 DNA: TGTGCCAGCAGTTTTACGCAACTCGAAGTGTTTTTT
CDR3 protein: CASSFTQLEVFF

V gene: TRBV5-1
J gene: TRBJ2-5
D gene: TRBD2
clone size: once
CDR3 DNA: TGCGCCAGCAGCATCCGACTAGCGGATTTGGGCGTGACCCAGTACTTC
CDR3 protein: CASSIRLADLGVTQYF

V gene: TRBV6-6
J gene: TRBJ2-7
D gene: .
clone size: .
CDR3 DNA: TGTGCCAGCAGTGGCCGTGGCAGGGGAGGGAACTACGAGCAGTACTTC
CDR3 protein: CASSGRGRGGNYEQYF

V gene: TRBV5-4
J gene: TRBJ2-5
D gene: TRBD1
clone size: .
CDR3 DNA: TGTGCCAGCAGCTCACCGGGACAGGGGGCAGGAGAGACCCAGTACTTC
CDR3 protein: CASSSPGQGAGETQYF

V gene: TRBV7-3
J gene: TRBJ1-1
D gene: .
clone size: .
CDR3 DNA: TGTGCCAGCAGCCCGACTGTCGGGGGCACTGAAGCTTTCTTT
CDR3 protein: CASSPTVGGTEAFF

V gene: TRBV21-1
J gene: TRBJ2-1
D gene: .
clone size: .
CDR3 DNA: TGTGCCAGCATGGCCAGGGCAAATGAGCAGTTCTTC
CDR3 protein: CASMARANEQFF

V gene: TRBV7-9
J gene: TRBJ1-5
D gene: .
clone size: .
CDR3 DNA: TGTGCCAGCAGCTTAGCGGGCGGGGCTCAGCCCCAGCATTTT
CDR3 protein: CASSLAGGAQPQHF

V gene: TRBV6-5
J gene: TRBJ1-1
D gene: .
clone size: .
CDR3 DNA: TGTGCCAGCAGTTACTCGATCTTCCAGGGGACTGAAGCTTTCTTT
CDR3 protein: CASSYSIFQGTEAFF

V gene: TRBV7-9
J gene: TRBJ2-3
D gene: .
clone size: .
CDR3 DNA: TGTGCCAGCAGCCGGACAGATACGCAGTATTTT
CDR3 protein: CASSRTDTQYF

V gene: TRBV5-1
J gene: TRBJ2-5
D gene: TRBD1
clone size: .
CDR3 DNA: TGCGCCAGCAGCCCCACGACAGGGGGCCGTGAGACCCAGTACTTC
CDR3 protein: CASSPTTGGRETQYF

V gene: TRBV4-1
J gene: TRBJ1-1
D gene: .
clone size: .
CDR3 DNA: TGCGCCAGCAGCCAAAGGACCGCGGGTCTGAACACTGAAGCTTTCTTT
CDR3 protein: CASSQRTAGLNTEAFF

V gene: TRBV24-1
J gene: TRBJ2-1
D gene: TRBD1
clone size: .
CDR3 DNA: TGTGCCACCAGTGATTCCCGACAGGGACGGAATGAGCAGTTCTTC
CDR3 protein: CATSDSRQGRNEQFF

V gene: TRBV5-1
J gene: TRBJ1-1
D gene: .
clone size: .
CDR3 DNA: TGCGCCAGCAGCTTGTGGGCAGTTGCGATGAACACTGAAGCTTTCTTT
CDR3 protein: CASSLWAVAMNTEAFF

V gene: TRBV7-9
J gene: TRBJ1-1
D gene: .
clone size: .
CDR3 DNA: TGTGCCAGCAGCCCCAGGGTCGGCTGGGACACTGAAGCTTTCTTT
CDR3 protein: CASSPRVGWDTEAFF

V gene: TRBV7-6
J gene: TRBJ2-1
D gene: TRBD2
clone size: .
CDR3 DNA: TGTGCCAGCAGCTTAGGGTTCGAGCGGGAGGGTGAGCAGTTCTTC
CDR3 protein: CASSLGFEREGEQFF

V gene: TRBV14
J gene: TRBJ2-7
D gene: TRBD2
clone size: .
CDR3 DNA: TGTGCCAGCAGCCAAGTTACATCGGGAGGCGAGCAGTACTTC
CDR3 protein: CASSQVTSGGEQYF

V gene: TRBV27
J gene: TRBJ2-7
D gene: TRBD2
clone size: once
CDR3 DNA: TGTGCCAGCTCGGGGGGGGGCAGAAATTTTTACGAGCAGTACTTC
CDR3 protein: CASSGGGRNFYEQYF

V gene: TRBV7-9
J gene: TRBJ2-7
D gene: TRBD2
clone size: .
CDR3 DNA: TGTGCCAGCAGCTACACCTTCAGGGAGGGACCCTACGAGCAGTACTTC
CDR3 protein: CASSYTFREGPYEQYF

V gene: TRBV14
J gene: TRBJ2-1
D gene: TRBD2
clone size: .
CDR3 DNA: TGTGCCAGCAGCCGGGGGAGGGGCAACAATGAGCAGTTCTTC
CDR3 protein: CASSRGRGNNEQFF

V gene: TRBV3-1/TRBV3-2
J gene: TRBJ2-3
D gene: .
clone size: few
CDR3 DNA: TGTGCCAGCAGCTCCGGGAACACTAGCACAGATACGCAGTATTTT
CDR3 protein: CASSSGNTSTDTQYF

V gene: TRBV5-4
J gene: TRBJ2-5
D gene: TRBD1
clone size: .
CDR3 DNA: TGTGCCAGCAGCCCTGGGACAGCACAAGAGACCCAGTACTTC
CDR3 protein: CASSPGTAQETQYF

V gene: TRBV6-5
J gene: TRBJ2-2
D gene: TRBD1
clone size: .
CDR3 DNA: TGTGCCAGCAGTTACCACAGGGGAAACGGGGAGCTGTTTTTT
CDR3 protein: CASSYHRGNGELFF

V gene: TRBV7-9
J gene: TRBJ1-2
D gene: .
clone size: .
CDR3 DNA: TGTGCCAGCAGCTTAGCTCAGGGCTATGGCTACACCTTC
CDR3 protein: CASSLAQGYGYTF

V gene: TRBV27
J gene: TRBJ1-1
D gene: .
clone size: few
CDR3 DNA: TGTGCCAGCAGTTCCACTTTACGGGGCACTGAAGCTTTCTTT
CDR3 protein: CASSSTLRGTEAFF

V gene: TRBV2
J gene: TRBJ2-6
D gene: TRBD1
clone size: .
CDR3 DNA: TGTGCCAGCAGTGGACAGGGCCTCTCTGGGGCCAACGTCCTGACTTTC
CDR3 protein: CASSGQGLSGANVLTF

V gene: TRBV9
J gene: TRBJ2-1
D gene: .
clone size: .
CDR3 DNA: TGTGCCAGCAGCGTAGGTCCTCGGGTAAATGAGCAGTTCTTC
CDR3 protein: CASSVGPRVNEQFF

V gene: TRBV6-5
J gene: TRBJ1-1
D gene: TRBD1
clone size: .
CDR3 DNA: TGTGCCAGCACCACTCCAGGGGGAGGTGAAGCTTTCTTT
CDR3 protein: CASTTPGGGEAFF

V gene: TRBV5-5
J gene: TRBJ2-7
D gene: .
clone size: .
CDR3 DNA: TGTGCCAGCAGCCGATCAGATGATCTTGTCTACGAGCAGTACTTC
CDR3 protein: CASSRSDDLVYEQYF

V gene: TRBV9
J gene: TRBJ2-1
D gene: TRBD2
clone size: .
CDR3 DNA: TGTGCCAGCAGCGAGCGACTAGCTCTAGGCAATGAGCAGTTCTTC
CDR3 protein: CASSERLALGNEQFF

V gene: TRBV27
J gene: TRBJ2-7
D gene: TRBD2
clone size: .
CDR3 DNA: TGTGCCAACAACGGACTAGCGGGGGCCTACGAGCAGTACTTC
CDR3 protein: CANNGLAGAYEQYF

V gene: TRBV6-2/TRBV6-3
J gene: TRBJ2-3
D gene: TRBD2
clone size: .
CDR3 DNA: TGTGCCAGCAGTTACGCGGGGGAGATCCCAGATACGCAGTATTTT
CDR3 protein: CASSYAGEIPDTQYF

V gene: TRBV5-1
J gene: TRBJ2-1
D gene: TRBD2
clone size: medium-sized
CDR3 DNA: TGCGCCAGCAGCTTTGGTTTCCCCTGGACTAGCGGGAGGCGCTCCTACAATGAGCAGTTCTTC
CDR3 protein: CASSFGFPWTSGRRSYNEQFF

V gene: TRBV9
J gene: TRBJ2-1
D gene: TRBD2
clone size: few
CDR3 DNA: TGTGCCAGCAGCATTAGCGGGCTAGCGGGACGGGAGCAGTTCTTC
CDR3 protein: CASSISGLAGREQFF

V gene: TRBV5-5
J gene: TRBJ2-6
D gene: .
clone size: .
CDR3 DNA: TGTGCCAGCAGCTGGGAACAGGGTTCTGGGGCCAACGTCCTGACTTTC
CDR3 protein: CASSWEQGSGANVLTF

V gene: TRBV6-5
J gene: TRBJ1-1
D gene: TRBD1
clone size: .
CDR3 DNA: TGTGCCAGCAGCTTCAGGGGGGAGGCCACTGAAGCTTTCTTT
CDR3 protein: CASSFRGEATEAFF

V gene: TRBV2
J gene: TRBJ2-3
D gene: .
clone size: .
CDR3 DNA: TGTGCCAGCAGTGATGTCCAATTCCGCACAGATACGCAGTATTTT
CDR3 protein: CASSDVQFRTDTQYF

V gene: TRBV28
J gene: TRBJ2-7
D gene: TRBD2
clone size: .
CDR3 DNA: TGTGCCAGCAGCCTACTAGCGGGAATCTACGAGCAGTACTTC
CDR3 protein: CASSLLAGIYEQYF

V gene: TRBV2
J gene: TRBJ2-1
D gene: TRBD2
clone size: .
CDR3 DNA: TGTGCCAGCAGAGCGACTAGCGGGAGAGGTAACTCCTACAATGAGCAGTTCTTC
CDR3 protein: CASRATSGRGNSYNEQFF

V gene: TRBV5-1
J gene: TRBJ1-2
D gene: .
clone size: .
CDR3 DNA: TGCGCCAGCAGCCCGGCGGTCAACTATGGCTACACCTTC
CDR3 protein: CASSPAVNYGYTF

V gene: TRBV21-1
J gene: TRBJ2-5
D gene: .
clone size: .
CDR3 DNA: TGTGCCAGCAGCCTACCTCAGGCAGGCCAAGAGACCCAGTACTTC
CDR3 protein: CASSLPQAGQETQYF